This T cell receptor beta chain is drawn from a study of monozygotic twins with inflammatory bowel disease. The study, taken as a whole, reports: The co-twins with IBD showed lower TCRbeta diversity (inverse Simpson) than their healthy siblings.

Comment on this clonotype: Its target is not known.

The germline gives CDR1 SGHVS, CDR2 FQNEAQ. This CDR3 is built from 14 residues. The UMIs contained a 6-nucleotide sample barcode. They were added by template switching during cDNA synthesis. Two rounds of nested PCR, of roughly 15 and 9 cycles, were run on TCRalpha and TCRbeta cDNA. Each CDR3 protein gets one entry in TCRdb, which reprocessed the 5' RACE reads and gives no DNA. Its table lists about 160,000 distinct CDR3 sequences. With no T cell sorting beforehand, total RNA was isolated from whole blood. This clonotype was sampled from a human donor with ulcerative colitis or Crohn's disease, or a healthy co-twin of an affected twin (not recorded which). The sample was blood. The chain combines TRBV7-8 with TRBJ2-7. The CDR3 sequence: CASTLVKGPYEQYF.